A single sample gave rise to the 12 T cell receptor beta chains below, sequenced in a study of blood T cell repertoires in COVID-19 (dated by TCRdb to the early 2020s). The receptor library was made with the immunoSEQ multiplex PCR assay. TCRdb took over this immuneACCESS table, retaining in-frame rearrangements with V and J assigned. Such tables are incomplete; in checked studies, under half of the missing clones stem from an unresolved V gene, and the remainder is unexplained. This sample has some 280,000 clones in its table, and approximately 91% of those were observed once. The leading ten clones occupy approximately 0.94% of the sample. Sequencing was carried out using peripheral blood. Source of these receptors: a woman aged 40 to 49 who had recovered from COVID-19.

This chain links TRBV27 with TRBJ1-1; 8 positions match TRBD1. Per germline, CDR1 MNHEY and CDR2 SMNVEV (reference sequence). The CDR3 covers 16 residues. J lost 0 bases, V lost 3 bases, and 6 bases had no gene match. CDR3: CASSFVAGGMNTEAFF. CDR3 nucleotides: TGTGCCAGCAGTTTTGTGGCAGGGGGCATGAACACTGAAGCTTTCTTT.

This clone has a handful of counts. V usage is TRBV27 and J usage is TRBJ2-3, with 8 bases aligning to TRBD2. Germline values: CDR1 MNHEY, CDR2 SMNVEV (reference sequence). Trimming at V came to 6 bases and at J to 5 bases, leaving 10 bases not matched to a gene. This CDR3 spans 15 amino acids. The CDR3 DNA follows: TGTGCCAGCAGCCTCAGCGGGAGTAGGGGAGATACGCAGTATTTT. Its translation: CASSLSGSRGDTQYF.

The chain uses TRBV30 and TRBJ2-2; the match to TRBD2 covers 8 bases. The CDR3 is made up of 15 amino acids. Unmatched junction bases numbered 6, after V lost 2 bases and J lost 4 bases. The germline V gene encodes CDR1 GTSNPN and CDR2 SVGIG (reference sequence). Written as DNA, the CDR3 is TGTGCCTGGAGTTCTACAGCGGGGGCCACCGGGGAGCTGTTTTTT. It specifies CAWSSTAGATGELFF. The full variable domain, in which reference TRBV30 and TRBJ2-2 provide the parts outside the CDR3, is SQTIHQWPATLVQPVGSPLSLECTVEGTSNPNLYWYRQAAGRGLQLLFYSVGIGQISSEVPQNLSASRPQDRQFILSSKKLLLSDSGFYLCAWSSTAGATGELFFGEGSRLTVL.

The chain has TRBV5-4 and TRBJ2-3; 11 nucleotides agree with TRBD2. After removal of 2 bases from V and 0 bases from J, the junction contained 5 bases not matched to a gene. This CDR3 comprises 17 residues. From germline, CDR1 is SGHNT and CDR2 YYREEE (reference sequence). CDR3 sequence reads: CASSLLLAGASTDTQYF. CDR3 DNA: TGTGCCAGCAGCTTACTACTAGCGGGAGCGAGCACAGATACGCAGTATTTT.

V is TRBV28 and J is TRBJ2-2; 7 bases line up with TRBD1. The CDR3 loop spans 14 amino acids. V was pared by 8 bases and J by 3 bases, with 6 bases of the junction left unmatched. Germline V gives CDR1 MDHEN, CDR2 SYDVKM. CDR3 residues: CASRTQGYTGELFF. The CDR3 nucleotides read TGTGCCAGCCGAACACAGGGGTACACCGGGGAGCTGTTTTTT.

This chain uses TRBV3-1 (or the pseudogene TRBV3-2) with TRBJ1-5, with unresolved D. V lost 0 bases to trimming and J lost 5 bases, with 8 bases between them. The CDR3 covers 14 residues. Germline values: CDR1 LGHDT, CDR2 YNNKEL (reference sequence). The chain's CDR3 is CASSQESRDQPQHF. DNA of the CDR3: TGTGCCAGCAGCCAAGAGTCGAGGGATCAGCCCCAGCATTTT.

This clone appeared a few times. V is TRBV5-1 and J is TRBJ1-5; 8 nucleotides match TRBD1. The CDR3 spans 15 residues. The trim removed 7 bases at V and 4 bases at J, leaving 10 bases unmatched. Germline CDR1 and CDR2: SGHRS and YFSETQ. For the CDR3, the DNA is TGCGCCAGCTGGGCAGGGGGCAGGATAAATCAGCCCCAGCATTTT. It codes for CASWAGGRINQPQHF.

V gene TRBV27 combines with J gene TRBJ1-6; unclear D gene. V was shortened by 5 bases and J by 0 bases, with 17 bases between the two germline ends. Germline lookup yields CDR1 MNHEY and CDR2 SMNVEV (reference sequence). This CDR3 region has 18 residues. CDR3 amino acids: CASSRYPPGSSYNSPLHF. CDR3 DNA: TGTGCCAGCAGTCGCTACCCACCCGGGAGCTCCTATAATTCACCCCTCCACTTT.

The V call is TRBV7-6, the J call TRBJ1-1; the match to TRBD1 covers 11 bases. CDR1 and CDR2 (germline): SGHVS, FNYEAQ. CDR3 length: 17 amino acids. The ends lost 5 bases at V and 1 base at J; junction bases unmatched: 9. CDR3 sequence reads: CASSARTGGVENTEAFF. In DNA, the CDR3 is TGTGCCAGCAGCGCCCGGACAGGGGGCGTAGAGAACACTGAAGCTTTCTTT.

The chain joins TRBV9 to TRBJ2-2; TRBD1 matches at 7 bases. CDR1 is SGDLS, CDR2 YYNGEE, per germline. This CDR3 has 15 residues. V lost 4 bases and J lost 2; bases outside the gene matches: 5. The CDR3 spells CASSPGQANTGELFF. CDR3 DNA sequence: TGTGCCAGCAGCCCTGGACAGGCAAACACCGGGGAGCTGTTTTTT.

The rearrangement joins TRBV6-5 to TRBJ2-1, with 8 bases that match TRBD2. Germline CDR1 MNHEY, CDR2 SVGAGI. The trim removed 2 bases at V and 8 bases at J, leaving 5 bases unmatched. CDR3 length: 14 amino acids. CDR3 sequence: CASSYHLAGDEQFF. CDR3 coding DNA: TGTGCCAGCAGTTACCACCTAGCGGGCGATGAGCAGTTCTTC.

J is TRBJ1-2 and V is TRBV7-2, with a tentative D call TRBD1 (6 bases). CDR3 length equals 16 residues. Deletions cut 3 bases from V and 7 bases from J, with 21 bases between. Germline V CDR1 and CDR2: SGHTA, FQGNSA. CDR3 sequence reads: CASSLTAGAGSGGYTF. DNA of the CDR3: TGTGCCAGCAGCTTGACTGCAGGGGCAGGGTCGGGTGGCTACACCTTC.